The 7 T cell receptor beta chains given below trace back to one sample, sequenced in a study of T cells after yellow fever vaccination. MiXCR, run by TCRdb on the 5' RACE reads, gives a single entry per CDR3 protein. The sample records roughly 160,000 distinct CDR3 sequences, about a tenth being singletons. The sequencing here drew on CD8+ T cells sorted from PBMCs, taken 45 days after the yellow fever booster vaccination. These receptors were obtained from a man in his late teens or twenties who received the YFV17D yellow fever vaccine.

In DNA, the CDR3 is TGCAGCGTTGTTCTCACGCTCCACTACGAGCAGTACTTC. It translates to CSVVLTLHYEQYF. The chain couples TRBV29-1 to TRBJ2-7; D remains ambiguous. The V end was cut by 4 bases, the J end by 3 bases, with 13 bases between. This CDR3 has 13 amino acids. Germline loops: CDR1 SQVTM, CDR2 ANQGSEA.

This clonotype came up a few times. The rearrangement uses TRBV6-5 and TRBJ2-1, with 8 bases identical to TRBD2. CDR1 and CDR2 (germline): MNHEY, SVGAGI. The V gene end was trimmed by 0 bases and the J gene end by 6 bases; junction bases not matched to a gene: 4. The CDR3 runs to 15 residues. CDR3 in amino acids: CASSYSTSVTNEQFF. The CDR3 DNA is TGTGCCAGCAGTTACTCGACTAGCGTTACCAATGAGCAGTTCTTC.

This clonotype was detected only a few times. The rearrangement joins TRBV6-2 or TRBV6-3 to TRBJ2-5; TRBD1 is a possible D gene (5 bases). V was cut by 5 bases and J by 7 bases, with 20 bases left in between. CDR3 length equals 15 residues. Germline loops: CDR1 MNHEY, CDR2 SVGEGT. CDR3 loop: CASSRPGAEMRTQYF. CDR3 nucleotide sequence: TGTGCCAGCAGTCGGCCTGGGGCGGAGATGAGGACCCAGTACTTC.

The chain has TRBV11-2 and TRBJ2-3; maybe TRBD2 (7 bases). Between the trimmed V and J ends, which lost 6 bases and 15 bases, there was a span of 25 bases. Germline V gene sequence: CDR1 SGHAT, CDR2 FQNNGV. The CDR3 has 14 residues. The CDR3 region is CASRGGAHLAFVYF. DNA for the CDR3: TGTGCCAGCAGAGGGGGGGCCCATTTGGCTTTTGTCTATTTT.

Only a few counts were recorded for this clonotype. The chain combines TRBV7-2 with TRBJ2-5; D gene uncertain. V dropped 4 bases and J dropped 1 base, with 13 bases sitting between them. The germline gives CDR1 SGHTA, CDR2 FQGNSA. The CDR3 sequence is 15 residues long. Here the CDR3 DNA reads TGTGCCAGCAGCTCCCGCCGGGTCCCCCAAGAGACCCAGTACTTC. Encoded protein: CASSSRRVPQETQYF.

This clonotype was seen more than once but under ten times. CDR3 loop: CASSLGGGSTGELFF. The DNA for the CDR3 is TGCGCCAGCAGCCTGGGAGGTGGGTCCACCGGGGAGCTGTTTTTT. The chain combines TRBV4-1 with TRBJ2-2; possible D gene TRBD2, 6 bases. Per the germline V gene, CDR1 is MGHRA and CDR2 is YSYEKL. V was shortened by 4 bases and J by 4 bases, with 13 bases between the two germline ends. CDR3 length: 15 residues.

This clonotype was seen ten or more times. The chain couples TRBV4-2 to TRBJ1-5, with TRBD1 matching 10 bases. The V gene's germline CDR1 is LGHNA and CDR2 YNFKEQ. The CDR3 extends over 15 amino acids. V gave up 0 bases and J gave up 6 bases; unmatched junction bases: 2. CDR3 DNA sequence: TGTGCCAGCAGCCAAGACGGGACAGGGGTTCAGCCCCAGCATTTT. This codes for CASSQDGTGVQPQHF.